These 5 T cell receptor beta chains were all obtained from the same sample, sequenced in a study of response to subunit inactivated influenza vaccine. MiXCR was run by TCRdb on the RT-PCR reads, yielding one entry per CDR3 protein. The sample consists of about 780,000 distinct CDR3 sequences, around 20% of them appearing once. Sample: PBMCs from blood, taken more than 4 days after vaccination. These receptors were obtained from a man between 50 and 59 years old who received an inactivated influenza vaccine.

This clonotype was counted a few times. Written as DNA, the CDR3 is TGTGCCAGCAGTTTATCCAGCGGGGGTAAGGGGACCCAGTACTTC. This encodes CASSLSSGGKGTQYF. The chain has TRBV12-3 or TRBV12-4 and TRBJ2-5; 8 positions match TRBD2. CDR3 size: 15 residues. V was clipped by 2 bases and J by 7 bases; unmatched bases: 9.

The chain employs TRBV13 and TRBJ1-2; D is possibly TRBD1 (6 bases). Trimming stripped 4 bases from V and 4 bases from J, with 13 bases between. CDR3 length: 14 amino acids. Germline V gives CDR1 PRHDT, CDR2 FYEKMQ (reference sequence). CDR3 nucleotide sequence: TGTGCCAGCAGCTCCTCGGGGGGCGGCTATGGCTACACCTTC. Translated: CASSSSGGGYGYTF.

This clonotype was counted ten times or more. The V and J genes are TRBV20-1 and TRBJ2-5; D perhaps matches TRBD2 (6 bases). Germline CDR1 DFQATT, CDR2 SNEGSKA (reference sequence). Trimming took 0 bases from V and 2 from J, leaving 10 bases between them. The CDR3 totals 14 residues. The CDR3 region is CSARDSLAQETQYF. The CDR3 bases are TGCAGTGCTAGAGATTCCCTAGCGCAAGAGACCCAGTACTTC.

The chain combines TRBV6-5 with TRBJ2-2; D unclear. V was shortened by 0 bases and J by 6 bases, with 5 bases between the two germline ends. The CDR3 has 13 amino acids. The germline V gene encodes CDR1 MNHEY and CDR2 SVGAGI. CDR3 protein: CASSYSYAGELFF. The CDR3 region has the DNA TGTGCCAGCAGTTACTCTTACGCCGGGGAGCTGTTTTTT.

A few counts support this clonotype. The chain has TRBV5-1 and TRBJ2-1, with 14 bases identical to TRBD2. The CDR3 covers 18 residues. V trimming: 4 bases; J trimming: 6 bases; junction bases outside the gene matches: 12. The V gene's germline CDR1 is SGHRS and CDR2 YFSETQ. The CDR3 sequence: CASSRSGLAGVQSNEQFF. CDR3 DNA sequence: TGCGCCAGCAGCAGATCGGGACTAGCGGGAGTTCAATCCAATGAGCAGTTCTTC. The whole variable domain, filled in from reference TRBV5-1 and TRBJ2-1, reads KAGVTQTPRYLIKTRGQQVTLSCSPISGHRSVSWYQQTPGQGLQFLFEYFSETQRNKGNFPGRFSGRQFSNSRSEMNVSTLELGDSALYLCASSRSGLAGVQSNEQFFGPGTRLTVL.